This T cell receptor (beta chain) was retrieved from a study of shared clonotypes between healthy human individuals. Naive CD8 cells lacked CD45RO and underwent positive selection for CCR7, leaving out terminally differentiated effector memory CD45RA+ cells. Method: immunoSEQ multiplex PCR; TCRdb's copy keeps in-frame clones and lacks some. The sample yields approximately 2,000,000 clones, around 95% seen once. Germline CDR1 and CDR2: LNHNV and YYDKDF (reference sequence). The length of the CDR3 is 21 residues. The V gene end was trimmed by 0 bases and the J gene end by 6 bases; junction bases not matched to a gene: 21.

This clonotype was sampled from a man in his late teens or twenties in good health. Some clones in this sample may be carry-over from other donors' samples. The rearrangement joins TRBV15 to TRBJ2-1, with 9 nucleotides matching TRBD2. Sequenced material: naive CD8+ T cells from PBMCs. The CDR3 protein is CATSRDLSSFLRPSGANEQFF. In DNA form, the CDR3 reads TGTGCCACCAGCAGAGACCTTAGTTCTTTCCTTAGACCTAGCGGGGCCAATGAGCAGTTCTTC.